This T cell receptor (beta chain) was captured in a study of metastatic and nonmetastatic thyroid tumors. On the study more broadly: The comparison covered peripheral blood and tumor or nodule tissue in malignant and benign thyroid patients. Study observations and caveats: Patients with malignant thyroid tumors reportedly had significantly higher TCR beta diversity than those with benign nodules, in blood and tumor.

In the study's own analysis: Building a distant-metastasis classifier for papillary thyroid cancer drew on CDR3 differences across clinicopathological groups. With MiXCR, TCRdb called clones anew from the PCR reads. The V and J calls here are based on TCRdb, not the publication. The data show around 19,000 clones, with roughly 15% seen just once and more than 9% held by the top ten. No patient received treatment before thyroid surgery. At least ten counts were recorded for this clone. Its antigen remains unknown. A much larger clonotype is one base distant, so this may be a read error. Germline CDR1 and CDR2: LNHDA and SQIVND (reference sequence). V was shortened by 3 bases and J by 1 base, with 11 bases between the two germline ends. The CDR3 runs 15 residues.

The TCR comes from a female donor with papillary thyroid cancer or a benign thyroid nodule (not recorded which). Some clones in this sample may be carry-over from other donors' samples. Specimen: tumor tissue. The chain is built from TRBV19 and TRBJ2-3; D gene unclear. Written as DNA, the CDR3 is TGTGCCAGTAGTATCTGGGGAACATGCACAGATACGCAGTATTTT. It translates to CASSIWGTCTDTQYF.